This TCR beta chain was sequenced in a study of blood T cell repertoires in COVID-19. Across the whole study: Samples representing acute and convalescent COVID-19 were sourced from the United States, Italy and Spain. The cDNA or gDNA used as material had been derived from T cells, B-cell-depleted T cells, or PBMCs.

CDR3 length equals 12 residues. V was trimmed by 1 base and J by 7 bases, leaving 4 bases between them. Germline assignment: CDR1 SGHTA and CDR2 FQGNSA. The study drew participants aged about 18 to 89 years from approximately 23 US areas. Source study methods: Amplified reference gene primers provided the basis for estimating nucleated cell counts. Sequencing used immunoSEQ multiplex PCR; TCRdb keeps in-frame clones, though not all of them. The V and J calls and clone size come from that table; D and trimming were worked out from the DNA. This table has about 190,000 clones, 76% appearing once. The specimen sequenced was PBMCs or T cells enriched from blood (not recorded which). V usage is TRBV7-2 and J usage is TRBJ2-2; D call uncertain. The TCR sequence derives from a woman aged 45-60 years with acute COVID-19. CDR3 sequence reads: CASSLDGGELFF. CDR3 nucleotides: TGTGCCAGCAGCTTAGACGGCGGGGAGCTGTTTTTT.